This T cell receptor beta chain was obtained from a study of CD8 T cells in ankylosing spondylitis. Study-wide results and caveats: Disease-linked clones were CD8+ and relatively rare in peripheral blood. There was a TCR beta motif, made of 7 to 9 highly homologous variants, that appeared characteristic of ankylosing spondylitis blood. Certain motif variants had earlier been reported in reactive arthritis synovial fluid and blood.

A few counts support this clonotype. No antigen is known for it. The junction departs from the called germline gene at one end, perhaps through a read error. TCRdb reanalysed the 5' RACE reads using MiXCR and keeps one entry per CDR3 protein. The table includes approximately 300,000 distinct CDR3 sequences, 6.5% to 10% detected once. The specimen was blood, either unsorted or a sorted T cell fraction (not recorded which). This receptor was identified in a male donor with ankylosing spondylitis.

CDR3 sequence: CASSLDDGDGYTF. As DNA, the CDR3 is TGTGCCAGCAGTTTGGATGACGGAGATGGCTACACCTTC. The gene calls are TRBV5-4 and TRBJ1-2; D uncertain. This CDR3 is 13 amino acids long. Germline V gene data show CDR1 as SGHNT and CDR2 as YYREEE (reference sequence).